This entry describes one TCR beta chain. This CDR3 has 17 amino acids. The V segment lost 5 bases and the J segment 1 base; nucleotides outside the gene matches: 7. Germline loops: CDR1 MDHEN, CDR2 SYDVKM. As every portion of the isolated RNA was reverse transcribed, the sequencing read expressed TCRB transcripts. The repertoire was sequenced with immunoSEQ multiplex PCR; TCRdb's copy has only in-frame clones and lacks some. The sample shows about 930,000 clones, roughly 16% of them seen only once. The data originate from a study of beta chain features in type 1 diabetes. The specimen sequenced was naive CD4+ T cells from blood. The chain employs TRBV28 and TRBJ2-2, with 10 positions matching TRBD2. The sequence was obtained from a woman under 30 in good health. CDR3 nucleotide sequence: TGTGCCAGCAGTCGGCGTACTAGCGGGAAGAACACCGGGGAGCTGTTTTTT. Translating it yields CASSRRTSGKNTGELFF.